This section outlines one TCR beta chain sequence together with its context. Authors' processing steps: For nucleated cells, counts were estimated from reference gene primer amplification. Some clones are missing from TCRdb's copy, which holds only in-frame ones; the method was immunoSEQ multiplex PCR. Clone size and V and J calls were adopted from that table, with D and trimming inferred from the DNA. The profile covers 250,000 to 400,000 clones, with 88% appearing a single time and approximately 1.8% taken by the ten largest. The data are from a study of blood T cell repertoires in COVID-19. Study as a whole: The origin of the acute and convalescent COVID-19 samples was the United States, Italy and Spain. T cells, B-cell-depleted T cells, or PBMCs supplied cDNA or gDNA.

The CDR3 covers 13 residues. CDR1 KGHSH and CDR2 LQKENI come from the germline V gene. V lost 6 bases, J lost 5 bases, and 11 bases lay in between. Followed longitudinally, the Seattle patients had been enrolled during active infection. The TCR sequence derives from a woman in her twenties or thirties with COVID-19, enrolled during active disease. The chain has TRBV18 and TRBJ2-1, with TRBD1 as a possible D gene (5 bases). Sequencing was performed on peripheral blood. The DNA for the CDR3 is TGTGCCAGCTCCCCCGGACAAAACAATGAGCAGTTCTTC. Translated: CASSPGQNNEQFF.